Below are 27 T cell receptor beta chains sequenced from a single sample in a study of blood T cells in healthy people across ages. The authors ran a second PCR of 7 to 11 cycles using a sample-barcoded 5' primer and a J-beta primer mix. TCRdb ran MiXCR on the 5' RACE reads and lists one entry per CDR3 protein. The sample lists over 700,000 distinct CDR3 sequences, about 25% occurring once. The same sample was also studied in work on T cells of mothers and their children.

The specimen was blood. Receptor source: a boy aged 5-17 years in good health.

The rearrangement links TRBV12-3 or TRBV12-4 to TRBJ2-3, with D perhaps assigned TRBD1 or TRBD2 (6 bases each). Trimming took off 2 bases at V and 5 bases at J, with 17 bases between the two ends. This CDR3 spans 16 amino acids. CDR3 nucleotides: TGTGCCAGCAGTTTACCCCTTGGGGGGCAGGGAGATACGCAGTATTTT. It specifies CASSLPLGGQGDTQYF.

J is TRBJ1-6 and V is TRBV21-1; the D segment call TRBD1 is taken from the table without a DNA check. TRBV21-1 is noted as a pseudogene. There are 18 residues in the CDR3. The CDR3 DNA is TGTGCCAGCATACAAAACAGGGGGCGGAAAAGGTATAATTCACCCCTCCACTTT. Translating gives CASIQNRGRKRYNSPLHF.

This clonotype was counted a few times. DNA of the CDR3: TGTGCCAGCAGCTCTAAACAAGCAGGGGACAGCACTGAAGCTTTCTTT. Protein product: CASSSKQAGDSTEAFF. The chain joins TRBV11-2 to TRBJ1-1; 7 nucleotides line up with TRBD1. Germline CDR1 and CDR2: SGHAT and FQNNGV. There are 16 residues in the CDR3. V was clipped by 4 bases and J by 4 bases; unmatched bases: 12.

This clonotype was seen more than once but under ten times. The CDR3 nucleotides read TGTGCCAGCAGCAAAAAGGCAGGACGGTCCTACGAGCAGTACTTC. It is translated as CASSKKAGRSYEQYF. This rearrangement joins TRBV21-1 to TRBJ2-7. TRBV21-1 is an annotated pseudogene. CDR3 size: 15 residues.

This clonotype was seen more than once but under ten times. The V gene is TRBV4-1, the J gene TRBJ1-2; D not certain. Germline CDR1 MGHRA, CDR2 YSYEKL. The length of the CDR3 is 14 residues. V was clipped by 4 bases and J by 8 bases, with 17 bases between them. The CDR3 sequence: CASSPPAGIGGYTF. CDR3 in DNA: TGCGCCAGCAGCCCCCCCGCGGGTATCGGCGGCTACACCTTC.

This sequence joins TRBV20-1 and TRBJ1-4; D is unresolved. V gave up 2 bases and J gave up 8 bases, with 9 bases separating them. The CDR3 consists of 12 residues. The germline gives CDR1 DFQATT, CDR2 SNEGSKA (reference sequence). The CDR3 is CSARPIFEKLFF. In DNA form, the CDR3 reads TGCAGTGCTAGACCTATCTTCGAAAAACTGTTTTTT.

The CDR3 is CASTMGLQETQYF. CDR3 DNA sequence: TGTGCCAGCACCATGGGACTTCAAGAGACCCAGTACTTC. The chain combines TRBV3-1 with TRBJ2-5; a weak D match, TRBD2 (6 bases). The CDR3 consists of 13 residues. Germline CDR1 LGHDT, CDR2 YNNKEL (reference sequence). V lost 7 bases, J lost 2 bases, and 11 bases lay in between.

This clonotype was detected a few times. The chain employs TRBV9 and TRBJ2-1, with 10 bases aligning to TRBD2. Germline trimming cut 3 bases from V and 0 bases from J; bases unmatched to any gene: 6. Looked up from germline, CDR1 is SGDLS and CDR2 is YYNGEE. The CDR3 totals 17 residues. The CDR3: CASSEELAGASYNEQFF. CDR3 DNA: TGTGCCAGCAGCGAGGAGCTAGCGGGAGCCTCCTACAATGAGCAGTTCTTC.

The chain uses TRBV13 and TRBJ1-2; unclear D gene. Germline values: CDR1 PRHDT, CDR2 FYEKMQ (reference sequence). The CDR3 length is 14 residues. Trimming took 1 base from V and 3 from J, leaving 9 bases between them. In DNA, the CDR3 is TGTGCCAGCAGCTTAGCGAGTGGAGACTATGGCTACACCTTC. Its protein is CASSLASGDYGYTF.

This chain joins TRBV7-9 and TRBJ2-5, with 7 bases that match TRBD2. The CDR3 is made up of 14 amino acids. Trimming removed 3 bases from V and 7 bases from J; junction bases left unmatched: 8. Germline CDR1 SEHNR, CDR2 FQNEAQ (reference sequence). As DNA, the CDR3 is TGTGCCAGCAGCTTCAAATCATCGGGAGGGACCCAGTACTTC. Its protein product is CASSFKSSGGTQYF.

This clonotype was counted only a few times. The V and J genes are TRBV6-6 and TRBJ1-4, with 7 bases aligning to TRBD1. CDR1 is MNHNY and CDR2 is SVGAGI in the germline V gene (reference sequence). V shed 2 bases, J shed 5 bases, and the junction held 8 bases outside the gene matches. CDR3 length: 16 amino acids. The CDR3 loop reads CASSYPSGGANEKLFF. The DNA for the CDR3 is TGTGCCAGCAGTTACCCCTCAGGGGGGGCGAATGAAAAACTGTTTTTT.

CDR3 amino acids: CSVTDRGSTDTQYF. The DNA of the CDR3 is TGCAGCGTTACCGACAGGGGCAGCACAGATACGCAGTATTTT. This chain uses TRBV29-1 with TRBJ2-3, with TRBD1 identical over 8 bases. Per germline, CDR1 SQVTM and CDR2 ANQGSEA. CDR3 size: 14 residues. Trimming at V came to 5 bases and at J to 0 bases, leaving 4 bases not matched to a gene.

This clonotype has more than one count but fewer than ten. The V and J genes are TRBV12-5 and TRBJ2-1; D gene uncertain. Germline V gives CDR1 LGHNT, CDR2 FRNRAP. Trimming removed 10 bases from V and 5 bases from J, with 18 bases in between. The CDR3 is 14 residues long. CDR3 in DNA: TGTGCTACCCAGCCCTTAGAAAACAACAATGAGCAGTTCTTC. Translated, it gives CATQPLENNNEQFF.

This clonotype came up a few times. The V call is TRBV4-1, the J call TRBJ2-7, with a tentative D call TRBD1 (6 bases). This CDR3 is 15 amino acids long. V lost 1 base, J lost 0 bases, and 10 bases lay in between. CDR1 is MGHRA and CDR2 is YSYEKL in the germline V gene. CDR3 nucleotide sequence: TGCGCCAGCAGCCAAGGTGTGGACAGCTCCTACGAGCAGTACTTC. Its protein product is CASSQGVDSSYEQYF.

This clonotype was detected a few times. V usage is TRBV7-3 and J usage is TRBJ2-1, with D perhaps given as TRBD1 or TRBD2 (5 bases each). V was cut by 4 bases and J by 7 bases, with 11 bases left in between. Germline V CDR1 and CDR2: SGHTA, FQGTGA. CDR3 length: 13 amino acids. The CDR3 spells CASSSRDGNEQFF. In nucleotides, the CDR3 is TGTGCCAGCAGCTCACGGGACGGGAATGAGCAGTTCTTC.

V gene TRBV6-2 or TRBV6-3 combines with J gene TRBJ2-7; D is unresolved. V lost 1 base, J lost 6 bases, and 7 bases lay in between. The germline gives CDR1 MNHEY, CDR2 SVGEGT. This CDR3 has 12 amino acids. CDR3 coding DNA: TGTGCCAGCAGTTACTTAGACACCGAGCAGTACTTC. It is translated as CASSYLDTEQYF.

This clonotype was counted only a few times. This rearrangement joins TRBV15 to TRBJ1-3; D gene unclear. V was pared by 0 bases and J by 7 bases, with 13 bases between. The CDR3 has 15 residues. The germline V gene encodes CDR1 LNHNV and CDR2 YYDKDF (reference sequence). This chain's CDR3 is CATSRDQPGSNTIYF. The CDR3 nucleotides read TGTGCCACCAGCAGAGATCAGCCCGGGTCTAACACCATATATTTT.

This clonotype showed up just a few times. The CDR3 DNA sequence: TGCGCCAGCAGCCAAGGGAGACCCTTCACCGGGGAGCTGTTTTTT. This gives the protein CASSQGRPFTGELFF. The rearrangement links TRBV4-3 to TRBJ2-2, with D uncertain. CDR3 length: 15 residues. CDR1 LGHNA and CDR2 YSLEER come from the germline V gene. Trimming shortened V by 1 base and J by 4 bases, and 10 bases separated the two germline ends.

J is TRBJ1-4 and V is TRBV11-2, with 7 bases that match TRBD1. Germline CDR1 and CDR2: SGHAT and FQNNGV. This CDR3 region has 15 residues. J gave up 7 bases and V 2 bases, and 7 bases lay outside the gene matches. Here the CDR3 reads CASSLIRQGSEKLFF. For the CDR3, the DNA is TGTGCCAGCAGCTTAATCCGACAGGGATCTGAAAAACTGTTTTTT.

As DNA, the CDR3 is TGCGCCAGCAGCCAAGGGACGGGGACAGGTGAGGTGGACAATCAGCCCCAGCATTTT. The encoded protein is CASSQGTGTGEVDNQPQHF. The V call is TRBV4-1, the J call TRBJ1-5; 8 bases are shared with TRBD1. V gave up 1 base and J gave up 3 bases; unmatched junction bases: 14. The CDR3 length is 19 residues. Germline CDR1 is MGHRA and CDR2 is YSYEKL.

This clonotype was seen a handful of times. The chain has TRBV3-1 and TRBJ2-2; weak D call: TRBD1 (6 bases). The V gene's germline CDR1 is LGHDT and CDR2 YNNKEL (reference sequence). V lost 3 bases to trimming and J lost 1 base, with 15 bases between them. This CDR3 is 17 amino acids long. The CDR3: CASSHISGAGNTGELFF. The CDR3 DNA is TGTGCCAGCAGCCATATCTCAGGGGCTGGGAACACCGGGGAGCTGTTTTTT.

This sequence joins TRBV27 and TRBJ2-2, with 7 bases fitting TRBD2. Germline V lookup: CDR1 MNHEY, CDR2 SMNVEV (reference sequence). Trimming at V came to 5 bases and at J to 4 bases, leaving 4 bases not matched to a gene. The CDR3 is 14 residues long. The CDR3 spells CASSRGVSTGELFF. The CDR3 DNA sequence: TGTGCCAGCAGTCGGGGGGTGAGCACCGGGGAGCTGTTTTTT.

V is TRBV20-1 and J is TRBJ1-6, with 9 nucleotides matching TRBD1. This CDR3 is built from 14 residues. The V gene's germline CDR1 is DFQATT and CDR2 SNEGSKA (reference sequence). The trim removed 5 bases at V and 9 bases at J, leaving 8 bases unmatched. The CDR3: CSAVGGTGFSPLHF. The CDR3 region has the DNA TGCAGTGCTGTGGGCGGGACAGGGTTTTCACCCCTCCACTTT.

The CDR3 sequence is CASSYSMERSSYNEQFF. CDR3 in DNA: TGTGCCAGCAGTTACTCGATGGAAAGAAGCTCCTACAATGAGCAGTTCTTC. The chain uses TRBV6-5 and TRBJ2-1; unclear D gene. The germline CDR1 and CDR2 sequences are MNHEY and SVGAGI. The CDR3 totals 17 residues. Trimming removed 0 bases from V and 0 bases from J, with 12 bases in between.

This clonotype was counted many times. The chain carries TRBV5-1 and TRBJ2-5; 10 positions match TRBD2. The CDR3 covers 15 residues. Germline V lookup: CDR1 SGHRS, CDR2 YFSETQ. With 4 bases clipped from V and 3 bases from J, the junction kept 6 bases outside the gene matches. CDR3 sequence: CASSEIAGGKETQYF. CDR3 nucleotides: TGCGCCAGCAGCGAGATAGCGGGGGGAAAAGAGACCCAGTACTTC.

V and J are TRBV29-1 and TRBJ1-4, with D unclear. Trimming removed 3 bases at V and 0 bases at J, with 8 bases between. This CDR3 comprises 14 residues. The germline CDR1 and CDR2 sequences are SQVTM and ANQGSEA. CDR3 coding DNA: TGCAGCGTTGAGGTCCTTACAACTAATGAAAAACTGTTTTTT. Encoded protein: CSVEVLTTNEKLFF.

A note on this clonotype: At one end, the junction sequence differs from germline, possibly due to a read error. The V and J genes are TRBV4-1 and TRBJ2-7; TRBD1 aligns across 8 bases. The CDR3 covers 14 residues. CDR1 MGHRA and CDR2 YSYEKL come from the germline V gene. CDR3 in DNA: TGCGCCAGCAGCCTGGGCAGGGGGCTCTACGTGCAGTACTTC. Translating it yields CASSLGRGLYVQYF.